Sequencing of this TCR beta chain was carried out in a study of Ad26.COV2.S vaccination and SARS-CoV-2 variants (TCRdb year 2021). Context from the whole study: Donors in the vaccine arm were drawn from COV1001, a multicentre, randomized, double-blind, placebo-controlled phase I-IIa trial testing Ad26.COV2.S in healthy adults. Ad26.COV2.S was administered intramuscularly at 5 x 10^10 or 1 x 10^11 viral particles, either as a single shot or as two shots given 56 days apart. TCRbeta repertoire sequencing served as the tool for gauging how specific and how broad the SARS-CoV-2-reactive T cell receptors were following Ad26.COV2.S vaccination. The TCR-sequenced set comprised approximately 32 samples: some 20 Ad26.COV2.S vaccine recipients, 5 placebo recipients and 8 SARS-CoV-2 convalescent individuals. Participants in the trial were split at random into five groups of five each, receiving low-dose or high-dose Ad26.COV2.S once or twice, or else placebo on both occasions. Blinding of investigators to trial group allocation was maintained during experiments and outcome assessment.

Overall study results and their limits: The study was not powered for comparison of responses between vaccine doses or regimens. After vaccination, spike-specific CD8+ and CD4+ T cell responses were reported to show substantial breadth. Non-spike TCR breadth was comparable between vaccine and placebo recipients, consistent with the vaccine containing only spike. The authors noted that the TCR breadth and depth analyses may have underestimated total T cell responses. Compared with placebo recipients, Ad26.COV2.S recipients showed higher spike-specific TCR breadth (P = 0.0014).

Read against the paper, the sample's treatment or condition label means: over 15 received Ad26.COV2.S at low or high dose, single or two shots; about 5 received placebo; per-sample allocation not given. For vaccine and placebo recipients, repertoires were sequenced using samples collected on day 63 after the first injection. In Cohort 1b, about 27 adults aged 18-55 years were enrolled at a single site in Boston, USA, between 29 July and 7 August 2020. As a vaccine, Ad26.COV2.S was a replication-incompetent adenovirus type 26 vector that expressed a prefusion-stabilized SARS-CoV-2 spike protein derived from the original Wuhan strain. A note on this clone: Its antigen is currently not known. Per-nucleotide qualities are absent, and no much larger clonotype sits a single base away.

From the cysteine up to the phenylalanine, the CDR3 has a length of 14 residues. This entry keeps only the CDR3 DNA: 42 bases, framed from base 1. The CDR1 and CDR2 encoded by the germline V gene are SGHTA and FQGNSA. At the junction V is shortened by 1 base and J by 5 bases, with 8 bases in between. TCRbeta CDR3 regions were sequenced with the immunoSEQ Assay. After extraction, genomic DNA underwent amplification by bias-controlled multiplex PCR, followed by high-throughput sequencing. Processing in the source paper ran as follows. To quantify the absolute abundance of every unique TCRbeta CDR3 region, sequences were collapsed and filtered. T cell fraction was estimated by normalization of TCRbeta template counts to usable DNA, with usable DNA being measured through amplification of reference genes present in all nucleated cells. Repertoire TCRs were annotated as SARS-CoV-2-specific by exact matching of V gene, CDR3 amino acid sequence and J gene to a known reactive TCR set. MIRA supplied the reference SARS-CoV-2 TCR set, which was filtered for enrichment in COVID-19-positive ImmuneCODE repertoires so that public or cross-reactive TCRs were removed. Drawing on the MIRA antigens, annotated TCRs were analysed further at the level of specific ORF or position within ORF. Breadth was defined as the number of annotated unique rearrangements divided by the total number of unique productive rearrangements, and depth was defined as the summed frequency of the annotated unique rearrangements. TCR breadth was compared between groups using two-sided Wilcoxon rank-sum tests. TCRdb took this table from immuneACCESS and kept in-frame rearrangements with V and J called. Such tables lack part of the clones; where checked against another copy, unresolved V genes explain under half of the gap, and the rest is unexplained. The V and J calls and clone size are taken from that table; D and trimming were inferred from the DNA. Here the sample has more than 300,000 clones; 86% occur a single time. Approximately 1.9% of the sample is taken by the ten largest.

The chain joins TRBV7-2 to TRBJ2-2; no D gene call is confident. This clonotype was sampled from a person aged 18 to 59 who received the Ad26.COV2.S COVID-19 vaccine or a placebo. The material was peripheral blood, obtained in a trial of Ad26.COV2.S vaccine versus placebo. CDR3 reads: CASSLGFRTGELFF. The sequenced DNA: TGTGCCAGCAGCTTAGGTTTTAGGACCGGGGAGCTGTTTTTT.